At least ten counts were recorded for the clone carrying this T cell receptor (beta chain). Thyroid surgery was preceded by no treatment in any patient. From germline, CDR1 is DFQATT and CDR2 SNEGSKA (reference sequence). With 3 bases clipped from V and 4 bases from J, the junction kept 16 bases outside the gene matches. This CDR3 region has 19 residues. TCRdb re-called the PCR reads via MiXCR. The sample shows 35,000 to 50,000 clones, about 12% of them seen only once. The data derive from a study of metastatic and nonmetastatic thyroid tumors. This rearrangement joins TRBV20-1 to TRBJ2-5, with 14 positions matching TRBD2. The clonotype was recovered from a male donor with papillary thyroid cancer or a benign thyroid nodule (not recorded which). Some clones in this sample may be carry-over from other donors' samples. Sequenced: blood. The CDR3 here is CSASTPGLAGELALETQYF. CDR3 nucleotide sequence: TGCAGTGCTAGTACTCCGGGACTAGCGGGAGAACTAGCCCTAGAGACCCAGTACTTC.